This entry is about one TCR beta chain. The entry originates in a study of control samples from healthy donors and cancer patients. Sequenced by immunoSEQ multiplex PCR; TCRdb stores in-frame clones only, minus some. The table has roughly 120,000 clones, over 75% seen once; the top ten hold roughly 4%. This CDR3 has 16 amino acids. V lost 5 bases, J lost 3 bases, and 12 bases stayed unmatched. Looked up from germline, CDR1 is MDHEN and CDR2 is SYDVKM. The origin of this receptor is a woman aged 55-70 years with lung cancer. Specimen: PBMCs. V gene TRBV28 combines with J gene TRBJ2-7; the match to TRBD1 covers 8 bases. CDR3 amino acids: CASSTIDRGPGYEQYF. The CDR3 DNA follows: TGTGCCAGCAGTACTATTGACAGGGGCCCGGGCTACGAGCAGTACTTC.